A selection of T cell receptor beta chains follows, all from one sample in a study of blood T cell repertoires in COVID-19. The assay was immunoSEQ multiplex PCR, and TCRdb's table has in-frame clones only and misses some. In the table there are more than 250,000 clones, roughly 82% of which are singletons. Material: peripheral blood. The receptors derive from a woman in her fifties or sixties with acute or convalescent COVID-19. Each CDR3 is given without its conserved first and last residue.

V	CDR3
TRBV28	ASSLQGNTIY
TRBV24-1	ATSDHRQYNEQF
TRBV30	AWSGTGFGQPQH
TRBV14	ASSQGHSGNTIY
TRBV3-1/TRBV3-2	ASSRGTSGSMRSETQY
TRBV7-9	ASSSRAGGTQETQY
TRBV11-2	ASSSHQGTEAF
TRBV19	ASSPRREVPEQY
TRBV7-9	ASSFGDRSQPQH
TRBV27	ASRSSGRPGEQY
TRBV6-6	ASSYSDGRSKPQH
TRBV7-2	ASSSNWGVTEAF
TRBV11-2	ASSLIPGGSYEQY
TRBV11-3	ASSSPSGGNIQY
TRBV24-1	ATRPSGRAFEQF
TRBV7-2	ASSLAGGSYSYEQY
TRBV4-2	ASSHARDRLETQY
TRBV29-1	SVGWDRGREQY
TRBV4-3	ASSQDTLPGGPYEQY
TRBV19	ASSTDRVNTEAF
TRBV6-4	ASSTQGGLGELF
TRBV4-3	ASSQVITREGTNEQY
TRBV15	ATGARVRHEQF